This passage covers 10 T cell receptor beta chains from one sample sequenced in a study of T-cell reconstitution after alpha-beta-depleted transplantation in children. Unique molecular identifiers were built into the TCRbeta library. TCRdb ran MiXCR on the PCR reads and lists one entry per CDR3 protein. This sample yields over 550,000 distinct CDR3 sequences, of which about 10% are seen a single time; roughly 3.9% belongs to the top ten. Material: PBMCs from the stem cell graft donor, obtained from the stem cell graft. Every receptor here comes from a human donor who donated a stem cell graft to a child with acute myeloid leukemia.

The chain carries TRBV7-9 and TRBJ2-2, with 8 bases lining up with TRBD1. Germline values: CDR1 SEHNR, CDR2 FQNEAQ (reference sequence). The CDR3 extends over 16 amino acids. The J segment lost 0 bases and the V segment lost 4 bases, leaving 4 bases of the junction unmatched. The CDR3 reads CASSSDRGSNTGELFF. CDR3 nucleotides: TGTGCCAGCAGCTCAGACAGGGGTTCGAACACCGGGGAGCTGTTTTTT.

This clonotype was counted ten times or more. The V call is TRBV5-6, the J call TRBJ2-2; D is tentatively TRBD1 or TRBD2 (5 bases each). CDR3 size: 14 residues. Germline CDR1 reads SGHDT; CDR2 reads YYEEEE. Trimming removed 2 bases from V and 3 bases from J, with 8 bases in between. For the CDR3, the DNA is TGTGCCAGCAGCTTTAGGGGAGACACCGGGGAGCTGTTTTTT. This codes for CASSFRGDTGELFF.

This clonotype was counted many times. CDR3 region: CASSEARASTNEKLFF. CDR3 nucleotides: TGTGCCAGCAGTGAAGCCAGGGCGAGCACTAATGAAAAACTGTTTTTT. This chain links TRBV6-1 with TRBJ1-4; TRBD1 might be the D (5 bases). Trimming took 0 bases from V and 2 from J, leaving 10 bases between them. The CDR3 contains 16 residues. Germline V gene lookup returns CDR1 MNHNS and CDR2 SASEGT.

This clonotype was detected only a few times. The final CDR3 position lacks the conserved phenylalanine or tryptophan, pointing to a likely read error. It is unclear where the CDR3 begins or ends on the DNA, so no DNA is shown, and the CDR3 is as TCRdb lists it. This chain connects TRBV3-1 to TRBJ2-7; the table's D call, TRBD2, has no DNA check behind it. The CDR3 is 14 amino acids long, termini counted. Germline CDR1 is LGHDT and CDR2 is YNNKEL (reference sequence). The CDR3 loop is CASSQDHSGRALMI.

The chain couples TRBV5-5 to TRBJ2-3; D ambiguous. The ends were cut back, 5 bases at V and 0 bases at J, with 13 bases in the middle. CDR3 length: 15 residues. Germline values: CDR1 SGHKS, CDR2 YYEKEE (reference sequence). The DNA for the CDR3 is TGTGCCAGCAGTCAGCCGCAGATTAGCACAGATACGCAGTATTTT. Translation gives CASSQPQISTDTQYF.

This clonotype has only a few counts. V usage is TRBV7-9 and J usage is TRBJ1-2; 7 nucleotides line up with TRBD1. The junction had 5 bases not matched to a gene; V was cut back by 0 bases and J by 4 bases. CDR1 SEHNR and CDR2 FQNEAQ come from the germline V gene (reference sequence). This CDR3 has 15 amino acids. The CDR3 sequence: CASSLADRSSYGYTF. DNA of the CDR3: TGTGCCAGCAGCTTAGCGGACAGGTCTTCCTATGGCTACACCTTC.

This clonotype was counted a few times. The genes are TRBV12-3 or TRBV12-4 and TRBJ1-2, with D uncertain. The V end was cut by 3 bases, the J end by 8 bases, with 10 bases between. The CDR3 consists of 12 residues. The CDR3 bases are TGTGCCAGCAGTTTCGGGCAGACCGGCTACACCTTC. This gives the protein CASSFGQTGYTF.

This clonotype was picked up many times. The rearrangement uses TRBV6-2 or TRBV6-3 and TRBJ1-2; D call uncertain. The CDR3 has 14 amino acids. The V and J ends lost 0 bases and 4 bases respectively, with 9 bases between them. Germline V gene data show CDR1 as MNHEY and CDR2 as SVGEGT. The CDR3 sequence is CASSYSGIFYGYTF. CDR3 DNA: TGTGCCAGCAGTTACTCGGGGATCTTCTATGGCTACACCTTC.

CDR3 nucleotides: TGTGCCAGCAGCTTAGGCGGGGGAAAAGGACTAGTCAACAATGAGCAGTTCTTC. It translates to CASSLGGGKGLVNNEQFF. The rearrangement links TRBV11-2 to TRBJ2-1; 7 bases are shared with TRBD2. This CDR3 spans 18 amino acids. V shed 1 base and J 5 bases; nucleotides not matched to a gene: 14. Looked up from germline, CDR1 is SGHAT and CDR2 is FQNNGV.

This clonotype was counted at least ten times. This chain joins TRBV12-3 or TRBV12-4 and TRBJ1-3; no reliable D call. This CDR3 spans 13 amino acids. Trimming stripped 6 bases from V and 5 bases from J, with 11 bases between. DNA of the CDR3: TGTGCCAGCAGGGTCTTAGAGCGAAACACCATATATTTT. Protein sequence: CASRVLERNTIYF.